Detailed here is one T cell receptor (beta chain). Many counts were recorded for this clonotype. No antigen is known for it. No base qualities exist here, and no much larger clone lies one base off it. The source of the sample is a study of T cells in Graves' hyperthyroidism and ophthalmopathy (dated by TCRdb to between 2017 and 2020). Regarding the study in general: Peripheral blood samples were taken at initial diagnosis, before any treatment was given. A discovery cohort of around 98 patients, roughly 45 with Graves' ophthalmopathy and approximately 55 with stable Graves' hyperthyroidism, was used to find distinguishing TCR V-J signatures. Prospective prediction of ophthalmopathy was tested in an independent validation cohort consisting of under 20 hyperthyroidism patients and 15 or so patients who later progressed to ophthalmopathy. The 85 to 100 discovery patients were randomly split 7:3 into training and test sets. Thyroid tissue and blood T-cell repertoires from six Graves' hyperthyroidism patients were also compared in the study. After blood sampling, hyperthyroidism patients were treated with methimazole at a starting dose of 30 mg daily, and ophthalmopathy patients were treated with high-dose intravenous methylprednisolone. According to the paper, TCR Vbeta CDR3 sequencing was carried out on 135 peripheral blood samples, which came from 40 to 45 ophthalmopathy, 80 or so hyperthyroidism and 17 progressor patients. What the authors observed across the whole study: Blood samples also contained most of the expanded thyroid clonotypes (frequency above 0.001), which suggests that blood repertoires may reflect thyroid immune responses. No statistical method was used to fix the sample size in advance, and group allocation was not hidden from the investigators. In validation, progression to ophthalmopathy was predicted by the model with more than 65% sensitivity and nearly 75% specificity, a median of roughly six months before onset. A 13 V-J signature model separated ophthalmopathy from stable hyperthyroidism, with around 91% sensitivity and about 81% specificity in cross-validation and 80%/75% in testing.

V was cut back by 0 bases and J by 4 bases, leaving a gap of 13 bases between them. CDR1 and CDR2 (KGHSH, LQKENI) derive from the germline V gene. Inclusive of the bounding cysteine and phenylalanine, the CDR3 is 16 residues long. This entry keeps only the CDR3 DNA: 48 bases, framed from base 1. The TCR beta CDR3 regions were amplified from the RNA transcripts. The TCR CDR3 was subjected to a first round of RT-PCR using the HTBI primer set and the Qiagen OneStep RT-PCR kit. Libraries were constructed in a second round of multiplex PCR, after which size selection and purification were carried out. The libraries were sequenced on an Illumina HiSeq2000 using paired-end 100 bp reads. From the authors' description of their analysis: Raw data were processed with SOAPnuke, discarding reads with adapters, uncalled bases, mean Phred below 15, or no exact constant-primer or identifier match. COPE v1.2.5 was used to merge the high-quality paired reads, and each unique nucleotide sequence was defined as a clonotype. MiTCR v1.1 was used to align the clonotypes against IMGT TRBV, TRBD and TRBJ reference segments. The analysis included only V-J combinations with a frequency above 0.0001, which together covered over 98% of the repertoires. The TCS score was defined as F50 (clonal expansion) divided by E x V (chaos), with BLOSUM62-based TCRdist calculated between CDR3 peptides within each V-J. Welch's t-statistics and random forest reduced 450 to 600 V-J features to about 13, which were used in a naive Bayes classifier (R e1071). TCRdb's own reprocessing of the public reads used fastp at Q25 and MiXCR and kept productive beta chains. Entries are consolidated by CDR3 protein sequence, retaining the most common genes and DNA. These V and J calls rely on TCRdb rather than the paper's analysis. This sample gives around 540,000 distinct CDR3 sequences in total; 16% of them show up just once. About 29% of the sample comes from the top ten.

Moderately to severely active disease, a Clinical Activity Score of at least 3, a NOSPECS grade of at least 4, and a duration under 3 months were present in ophthalmopathy patients. The study excluded patients with uncontrolled infections, other autoimmune diseases, pregnancy or lactation. Diagnoses were based on clinical symptoms, serum thyroxine and TRAb, thyroid ultrasound and orbital computed tomography. Ficoll-Paque density gradient centrifugation was used to isolate PBMCs from approximately 10 ml of fresh peripheral blood. Total RNA was extracted using Trizol reagent, and RNA quality was assessed on an Agilent 2100 Bioanalyzer.

The chain was built from TRBV18 and TRBJ2-1, with no confident D gene call. This TCR was sampled from a young woman with Graves' ophthalmopathy. Sequenced sample: blood. CDR3 sequence: CASSPPGVAGYNEQFF. The sequenced DNA is TGTGCCAGCTCACCACCCGGAGTAGCCGGGTACAATGAGCAGTTCTTC.